In this sample, the clone carrying this TCR beta chain turned up once. This sample is part of a study of T cell responses to AZD1222 COVID-19 vaccine. TCRdb keeps only in-frame clones here, not all; method: immunoSEQ multiplex PCR. The profile shows about 110,000 clones, roughly nine tenths of them singletons. Per the germline V gene, CDR1 is MNHEY and CDR2 is SVGEGT. The CDR3 consists of 13 residues. The V segment lost 2 bases and the J segment 8 bases; nucleotides outside the gene matches: 3. The source material was peripheral blood, sampled on day 0 of AZD1222 vaccination. The chain recombines TRBV6-2 or TRBV6-3 with TRBJ1-2, with 9 bases that match TRBD1. This receptor was identified in an adult in good health. Here the CDR3 reads CASSYKQGAGYTF. CDR3 coding DNA: TGTGCCAGCAGTTACAAACAGGGGGCCGGCTACACCTTC.